Listed below are T cell receptor beta chains from one sample, sequenced in a study of long-term antiretroviral therapy in people with HIV. Clones were sequenced by immunoSEQ multiplex PCR, and TCRdb holds only the in-frame ones, with some missing. The sample holds roughly 35,000 clones, approximately 95% seen once. This specimen was unsorted PBMCs, taken around 5.4 years after starting antiretroviral therapy. Receptor source: a woman aged 45-60 years with HIV. Both conserved end residues are part of each CDR3. Each record gives: clone size, D gene, J gene, V gene, CDR3 length, CDR3 DNA, CDR3 protein. The D gene is left open where the match is weak. Clone size is not always given. Where it is, it says once, few, many or a class for expanded clones.

clone_size: .
d_call: .
j_call: TRBJ1-5
v_call: TRBV7-2
cdr3_length: 15
cdr3_nt: TGTGCCAGCAGCTCCCCCGGGGTCCCCAATCAGCCCCAGCATTTT
cdr3_aa: CASSSPGVPNQPQHF

clone_size: .
d_call: TRBD1
j_call: TRBJ1-4
v_call: TRBV11-2
cdr3_length: 16
cdr3_nt: TGTGCCAGCAGCCCCAGGACAGGGGTAGCTAATGAAAAACTGTTTTTT
cdr3_aa: CASSPRTGVANEKLFF

clone_size: .
d_call: .
j_call: TRBJ2-5
v_call: TRBV7-9
cdr3_length: 13
cdr3_nt: TGTGCCAGCAGCTCCTTACTTACAGGGACCCAGTACTTC
cdr3_aa: CASSSLLTGTQYF

clone_size: .
d_call: TRBD1
j_call: TRBJ1-1
v_call: TRBV6-6
cdr3_length: 11
cdr3_nt: TGTGCCAGCAGCCACGGGACAGACGCTTTCTTT
cdr3_aa: CASSHGTDAFF

clone_size: .
d_call: .
j_call: TRBJ2-3
v_call: TRBV30
cdr3_length: 12
cdr3_nt: TGTGCCTGGAAAGTTGGGGGGTCTACGCAGTATTTT
cdr3_aa: CAWKVGGSTQYF

clone_size: .
d_call: TRBD1
j_call: TRBJ2-3
v_call: TRBV5-6
cdr3_length: 15
cdr3_nt: TGTGCCAGCAGCCCGGGACAGGGGAGCACAGATACGCAGTATTTT
cdr3_aa: CASSPGQGSTDTQYF

clone_size: .
d_call: .
j_call: TRBJ1-2
v_call: TRBV5-4
cdr3_length: 15
cdr3_nt: TGTGCCAGCAGCTTGGGGACAACCAGAGCCTATGGCTACACCTTC
cdr3_aa: CASSLGTTRAYGYTF

clone_size: .
d_call: .
j_call: TRBJ2-7
v_call: TRBV7-9
cdr3_length: 11
cdr3_nt: TGTGCCAGCAGCGAAGCCTACGAGCAGTACTTC
cdr3_aa: CASSEAYEQYF

clone_size: .
d_call: .
j_call: TRBJ2-7
v_call: TRBV14
cdr3_length: 13
cdr3_nt: TGTGCCAGCAGCCAAGATCTTCGGGCCGAGCAGTACTTC
cdr3_aa: CASSQDLRAEQYF

clone_size: once
d_call: TRBD1
j_call: TRBJ2-7
v_call: TRBV23-1
cdr3_length: 18
cdr3_nt: TGCGCCAGCAGTCAGCCATGGAAGGGGACAGAAGACTCCTACGAGCAGTACTTC
cdr3_aa: CASSQPWKGTEDSYEQYF

clone_size: .
d_call: .
j_call: TRBJ1-1
v_call: TRBV5-4
cdr3_length: 12
cdr3_nt: TGTGCCAGCAGCTCATCGAACACTGAAGCTTTCTTT
cdr3_aa: CASSSSNTEAFF

clone_size: .
d_call: TRBD2
j_call: TRBJ2-3
v_call: TRBV5-1
cdr3_length: 16
cdr3_nt: TGCGCCAGCAGCACAGCGGGGGGGCGTGGGACAGATACGCAGTATTTT
cdr3_aa: CASSTAGGRGTDTQYF

clone_size: .
d_call: TRBD1
j_call: TRBJ1-5
v_call: TRBV7-2
cdr3_length: 15
cdr3_nt: TGTGCCAGCCAGGGAATGGGACAGGTCAGTCAGCCCCAGCATTTT
cdr3_aa: CASQGMGQVSQPQHF

clone_size: once
d_call: .
j_call: TRBJ2-5
v_call: TRBV7-2
cdr3_length: 16
cdr3_nt: TGTGCCAGCAGCTTAGGGTCTCGCTCGGGACAAGAGACCCAGTACTTC
cdr3_aa: CASSLGSRSGQETQYF

clone_size: .
d_call: TRBD1
j_call: TRBJ1-4
v_call: TRBV29-1
cdr3_length: 14
cdr3_nt: TGCAGCGTTGCAACAGGGGGAGGAAGGGAAAAACTGTTTTTT
cdr3_aa: CSVATGGGREKLFF

clone_size: few
d_call: .
j_call: TRBJ2-1
v_call: TRBV7-3
cdr3_length: 14
cdr3_nt: TGTGCCAGCAGCTTAATGCCTGAGAACAATGAGCAGTTCTTC
cdr3_aa: CASSLMPENNEQFF

clone_size: .
d_call: TRBD2
j_call: TRBJ2-5
v_call: TRBV4-1
cdr3_length: 16
cdr3_nt: TGCGCCAGCAGCCAAGAACCAGCGGGGGGACAAGAGACCCAGTACTTC
cdr3_aa: CASSQEPAGGQETQYF

clone_size: .
d_call: .
j_call: TRBJ2-3
v_call: TRBV30
cdr3_length: 11
cdr3_nt: TGTGCCTGGGCCGCCGAGGATACGCAGTATTTT
cdr3_aa: CAWAAEDTQYF

clone_size: .
d_call: TRBD1
j_call: TRBJ1-5
v_call: TRBV4-1
cdr3_length: 19
cdr3_nt: TGCGCCAGCAGCCAAGTAGTTCTCACAGGGGCGTATAGCAATCAGCCCCAGCATTTT
cdr3_aa: CASSQVVLTGAYSNQPQHF

clone_size: .
d_call: TRBD2
j_call: TRBJ2-3
v_call: TRBV7-9
cdr3_length: 15
cdr3_nt: TGTGCCAGCAGCCGTAGCGGGGGGGCCGTGGATACGCAGTATTTT
cdr3_aa: CASSRSGGAVDTQYF

clone_size: .
d_call: .
j_call: TRBJ1-4
v_call: TRBV7-9
cdr3_length: 15
cdr3_nt: TGTGCCAGCAGCTACGAAACGTTGGGGAAGCAGAAACTGTTTTTT
cdr3_aa: CASSYETLGKQKLFF

clone_size: .
d_call: TRBD1
j_call: TRBJ2-5
v_call: TRBV9
cdr3_length: 15
cdr3_nt: TGTGCCAGCAGCGTAGGGGACAGGGGCAGCGAGACCCAGTACTTC
cdr3_aa: CASSVGDRGSETQYF

clone_size: once
d_call: .
j_call: TRBJ2-1
v_call: TRBV9
cdr3_length: 14
cdr3_nt: TGTGCCAGCAGCGTAAACCCTACTCGCCCTGAGCAGTTCTTC
cdr3_aa: CASSVNPTRPEQFF

clone_size: .
d_call: .
j_call: TRBJ1-1
v_call: TRBV25-1
cdr3_length: 14
cdr3_nt: TGTGCCAGCAGTGTGGGGGGGCAGGGCCGCGAAGCTTTCTTT
cdr3_aa: CASSVGGQGREAFF

clone_size: .
d_call: .
j_call: TRBJ2-7
v_call: TRBV9
cdr3_length: 15
cdr3_nt: TGTGCCAGCAGCGTAGGGGGAGGTAACTCCTACGAGCAGTACTTC
cdr3_aa: CASSVGGGNSYEQYF

clone_size: .
d_call: TRBD2
j_call: TRBJ2-7
v_call: TRBV2
cdr3_length: 18
cdr3_nt: TGTGCCAGCAGTTTAGGCGGGACTAGCGGGGGGAAATCCTACGAGCAGTACTTC
cdr3_aa: CASSLGGTSGGKSYEQYF

clone_size: .
d_call: TRBD1
j_call: TRBJ2-2
v_call: TRBV4-1
cdr3_length: 15
cdr3_nt: TGCGCCAGCAGCCTCAGGGGGCAGGACACCGGGGAGCTGTTTTTT
cdr3_aa: CASSLRGQDTGELFF

clone_size: .
d_call: .
j_call: TRBJ2-2
v_call: TRBV19
cdr3_length: 14
cdr3_nt: TGTGCCAGTAGTCCGACAGTTAAGCCCGGGGAGCTGTTTTTT
cdr3_aa: CASSPTVKPGELFF

clone_size: .
d_call: TRBD2
j_call: TRBJ2-3
v_call: TRBV7-2
cdr3_length: 15
cdr3_nt: TGTGCCAGCAGTAACAAGCGGGGGGGCACAGATACGCAGTATTTT
cdr3_aa: CASSNKRGGTDTQYF

clone_size: .
d_call: .
j_call: TRBJ2-2
v_call: TRBV6-5
cdr3_length: 14
cdr3_nt: TGTGCCAGCAACGATCGGGCAGACACCGGGGAGCTGTTTTTT
cdr3_aa: CASNDRADTGELFF

clone_size: .
d_call: .
j_call: TRBJ1-1
v_call: TRBV12-5
cdr3_length: 15
cdr3_nt: TGTGCTAGTGGTTTGGTACGGGCCCGGGTGGCTGAAGCTTTCTTT
cdr3_aa: CASGLVRARVAEAFF

clone_size: once
d_call: TRBD2
j_call: TRBJ2-5
v_call: TRBV2
cdr3_length: 17
cdr3_nt: TGTGCCAGCAGTGAAATAGCGGGGGGGGTCTTTGTAGAGACCCAGTACTTC
cdr3_aa: CASSEIAGGVFVETQYF

clone_size: .
d_call: TRBD2
j_call: TRBJ2-7
v_call: TRBV27
cdr3_length: 17
cdr3_nt: TGTGCCAGCAGTTCCCTCCCTAGCGGGGGAATTCACGACGAGCAGTACTTC
cdr3_aa: CASSSLPSGGIHDEQYF

clone_size: .
d_call: TRBD2
j_call: TRBJ2-7
v_call: TRBV7-2
cdr3_length: 17
cdr3_nt: TGTGCCAGCAGCTCCAGGATAGCGGGGGGTAGGACCTACGAGCAGTACTTC
cdr3_aa: CASSSRIAGGRTYEQYF

clone_size: .
d_call: TRBD2
j_call: TRBJ2-3
v_call: TRBV2
cdr3_length: 19
cdr3_nt: TGTGCCAGCAGTGTGTTGCCAGCGGGGGGGGGCTTCAGCACAGATACGCAGTATTTT
cdr3_aa: CASSVLPAGGGFSTDTQYF

clone_size: .
d_call: .
j_call: TRBJ2-5
v_call: TRBV7-6
cdr3_length: 14
cdr3_nt: TGTGCCAGCAGCTTAAACCCCCCCCCGGAGACCCAGTACTTC
cdr3_aa: CASSLNPPPETQYF

clone_size: .
d_call: .
j_call: TRBJ2-1
v_call: TRBV7-9
cdr3_length: 17
cdr3_nt: TGTGCCAGCAGGTCTGGACAGTCTGGGGGGTATAACAATGAGCAGTTCTTC
cdr3_aa: CASRSGQSGGYNNEQFF

clone_size: .
d_call: .
j_call: TRBJ1-2
v_call: TRBV12-5
cdr3_length: 13
cdr3_nt: TGTGCTAACCCATCGGGATTAGACTATGGCTACACCTTC
cdr3_aa: CANPSGLDYGYTF

clone_size: .
d_call: .
j_call: TRBJ2-3
v_call: TRBV7-3
cdr3_length: 15
cdr3_nt: TGTGCCAGCAGTTTCGGTGAGGGGGTCCTAGATACGCAGTATTTT
cdr3_aa: CASSFGEGVLDTQYF

clone_size: .
d_call: TRBD2
j_call: TRBJ2-1
v_call: TRBV13
cdr3_length: 15
cdr3_nt: TGTGCCAGCAGCAAACTAGCGGGGGGGCCGAATGAGCAGTTCTTC
cdr3_aa: CASSKLAGGPNEQFF

clone_size: once
d_call: TRBD1
j_call: TRBJ1-2
v_call: TRBV2
cdr3_length: 16
cdr3_nt: TGTGCCAGCAGTCTTTTAAGGACAGGGGGCAACTATGGCTACACCTTC
cdr3_aa: CASSLLRTGGNYGYTF

clone_size: .
d_call: TRBD1
j_call: TRBJ1-2
v_call: TRBV4-3
cdr3_length: 15
cdr3_nt: TGCGCCAGCAGCCGATCGGGACAGGGGGGCTATGGCTACACCTTC
cdr3_aa: CASSRSGQGGYGYTF

clone_size: .
d_call: TRBD2
j_call: TRBJ2-7
v_call: TRBV30
cdr3_length: 15
cdr3_nt: TGTGCCTGGAGGTGGGCGAGCGGGGGCCGTTCCGAGCAGTACTTC
cdr3_aa: CAWRWASGGRSEQYF

clone_size: .
d_call: TRBD1
j_call: TRBJ1-2
v_call: TRBV7-2
cdr3_length: 14
cdr3_nt: TGTGCCAGCAGCGCGGGACAGGGGTTAGGTGGCTACACCTTC
cdr3_aa: CASSAGQGLGGYTF

clone_size: .
d_call: .
j_call: TRBJ2-2
v_call: TRBV30
cdr3_length: 15
cdr3_nt: TGTGCCTGGAGTGTATGGGGTAGAGACACCGGGGAGCTGTTTTTT
cdr3_aa: CAWSVWGRDTGELFF

clone_size: .
d_call: .
j_call: TRBJ2-5
v_call: TRBV5-1
cdr3_length: 14
cdr3_nt: TGCGCCAGCAGCTTGGACTCGGACAAAGAGACCCAGTACTTC
cdr3_aa: CASSLDSDKETQYF

clone_size: .
d_call: .
j_call: TRBJ2-3
v_call: TRBV7-2
cdr3_length: 15
cdr3_nt: TGTGCCAGCAGCTTATTGAGTCAGAACACAGATACGCAGTATTTT
cdr3_aa: CASSLLSQNTDTQYF

clone_size: .
d_call: .
j_call: TRBJ1-5
v_call: TRBV21-1
cdr3_length: 17
cdr3_nt: TGTGCCAGCAGCAATCTTTGGGGGGGGGATTACAATCAGCCCCAGCATTTT
cdr3_aa: CASSNLWGGDYNQPQHF

clone_size: .
d_call: .
j_call: TRBJ1-2
v_call: TRBV4-3
cdr3_length: 13
cdr3_nt: TGCGCCAGCAGCCAAGCCTTGGGGCAGGGCTACACCTTC
cdr3_aa: CASSQALGQGYTF

clone_size: .
d_call: .
j_call: TRBJ2-6
v_call: TRBV2
cdr3_length: 13
cdr3_nt: TGTGCCAGCGGAAGTTCTGGGGCCAACGTCCTGACTTTC
cdr3_aa: CASGSSGANVLTF

clone_size: .
d_call: TRBD2
j_call: TRBJ2-3
v_call: TRBV4-2
cdr3_length: 15
cdr3_nt: TGTGCCAGCAGCCAACTAGCGGGGGGGCCTGAGACGCAGTATTTT
cdr3_aa: CASSQLAGGPETQYF

clone_size: .
d_call: TRBD2
j_call: TRBJ2-3
v_call: TRBV7-2
cdr3_length: 15
cdr3_nt: TGTGCCAGCAGCTTGAGCGGGGGGGCTGCAGATACGCAGTATTTT
cdr3_aa: CASSLSGGAADTQYF

clone_size: once
d_call: .
j_call: TRBJ2-7
v_call: TRBV6-1
cdr3_length: 12
cdr3_nt: TGTGCCAGCAGCGCCGTTGGCTACGAGCAGTACTTC
cdr3_aa: CASSAVGYEQYF

clone_size: .
d_call: TRBD2
j_call: TRBJ2-2
v_call: TRBV2
cdr3_length: 17
cdr3_nt: TGTGCCAGCAGTGATCGGAGCGGGGGGTTGAACACCGGGGAGCTGTTTTTT
cdr3_aa: CASSDRSGGLNTGELFF

clone_size: .
d_call: .
j_call: TRBJ1-1
v_call: TRBV11-3
cdr3_length: 13
cdr3_nt: TGTGCCAGCAGCTTAGATCGTGGAGCTGAAGCTTTCTTT
cdr3_aa: CASSLDRGAEAFF

clone_size: .
d_call: .
j_call: TRBJ1-3
v_call: TRBV7-9
cdr3_length: 14
cdr3_nt: TGTGCCAGCAGCTTAGGGCAGGGATCGGACACCATATATTTT
cdr3_aa: CASSLGQGSDTIYF

clone_size: .
d_call: TRBD1
j_call: TRBJ1-1
v_call: TRBV27
cdr3_length: 17
cdr3_nt: TGTGCCAGCAGTCCCCTGGGACAGGGGGAAATGAACACTGAAGCTTTCTTT
cdr3_aa: CASSPLGQGEMNTEAFF

clone_size: .
d_call: .
j_call: TRBJ1-6
v_call: TRBV4-3
cdr3_length: 14
cdr3_nt: TGCGCCAGCAGCCAAGATACGGGTAATTCACCCCTCCACTTT
cdr3_aa: CASSQDTGNSPLHF

clone_size: .
d_call: .
j_call: TRBJ2-2
v_call: TRBV11-1
cdr3_length: 14
cdr3_nt: TGTGCCAGCAGCTTTTATGACGGCACCGGGGAGCTGTTTTTT
cdr3_aa: CASSFYDGTGELFF